These 5 T cell receptor beta chains were sequenced from one sample in a study of T cell responses to AZD1222 COVID-19 vaccine. Repertoires were generated with immunoSEQ multiplex PCR, while TCRdb's copy carries only in-frame clones and drops some. The sample has 150,000 to 190,000 clones, 75% to 90% seen once. Source: peripheral blood, taken 28 days after the second AZD1222 dose. These receptors all stem from an adult who received the AZD1222 COVID-19 vaccine.

CDR3 amino acids: CASTDLETQYF. The CDR3 DNA reads as TGTGCCAGCACCGACTTGGAGACCCAGTACTTC. V is TRBV6-5 and J is TRBJ2-5; D is uncertain. The CDR3 spans 11 residues. Germline-derived CDR1 and CDR2 are MNHEY and SVGAGI. V was pared by 7 bases and J by 5 bases, with 8 bases between.

This chain joins TRBV3-1 (or the pseudogene TRBV3-2) and TRBJ2-2; 8 positions match TRBD2. This CDR3 spans 14 amino acids. The V gene's germline CDR1 is LGHDT and CDR2 YNNKEL (reference sequence). With 4 bases clipped from V and 7 bases from J, the junction kept 5 bases outside the gene matches. The CDR3 is CASSLAAGVGELFF. The CDR3 bases are TGTGCCAGCAGCCTTGCAGCGGGAGTCGGGGAGCTGTTTTTT.

The V and J genes are TRBV4-1 and TRBJ2-6; D gene unclear. Germline V CDR1 and CDR2: MGHRA, YSYEKL. The CDR3 is made up of 16 amino acids. V lost 0 bases, J lost 2 bases, and 8 bases lay in between. CDR3 sequence (DNA): TGCGCCAGCAGCCAAGATCTGGTAGCTGGGGCCAACGTCCTGACTTTC. Amino acids: CASSQDLVAGANVLTF.

The rearrangement links TRBV3-1 (or the pseudogene TRBV3-2) to TRBJ2-6; no firm D call. From germline, CDR1 is LGHDT and CDR2 YNNKEL (reference sequence). With 6 bases removed from V and 0 bases from J, the gap between germline ends came to 3 bases. The CDR3 covers 13 residues. CDR3: CASSASGANVLTF. The CDR3 bases are TGTGCCAGCAGTGCCTCTGGGGCCAACGTCCTGACTTTC.

This clone has just one count. The V and J genes are TRBV2 and TRBJ2-1; 11 bases map to TRBD2. Germline values: CDR1 SNHLY, CDR2 FYNNEI. This CDR3 contains 15 residues. CDR3 protein: CATTFEGLAANEQFF. In DNA, the CDR3 is TGTGCTACCACGTTCGAGGGACTAGCGGCAAATGAGCAGTTCTTC.